This TCR beta chain was retrieved from a study of early T cells in non-severe SARS-CoV-2 infection. With 0 bases removed from V and 11 bases from J, the gap between germline ends came to 10 bases. This CDR3 comprises 12 residues. Each CDR3 protein gets one entry after TCRdb re-called the 5' RACE reads with MiXCR. The table shows tens of thousands of distinct CDR3 sequences, with roughly 5% occurring only once. This chain uses TRBV12-3 or TRBV12-4 with TRBJ1-1, with D tentatively TRBD1 (5 bases). Input material: whole blood. This receptor was obtained from an adult who was a healthcare worker with PCR-confirmed SARS-CoV-2 infection or an uninfected control (not recorded which). Here the CDR3 DNA reads TGTGCCAGCAGTTTAGCGGCAGGGCGCGCTTTCTTT. It specifies CASSLAAGRAFF.